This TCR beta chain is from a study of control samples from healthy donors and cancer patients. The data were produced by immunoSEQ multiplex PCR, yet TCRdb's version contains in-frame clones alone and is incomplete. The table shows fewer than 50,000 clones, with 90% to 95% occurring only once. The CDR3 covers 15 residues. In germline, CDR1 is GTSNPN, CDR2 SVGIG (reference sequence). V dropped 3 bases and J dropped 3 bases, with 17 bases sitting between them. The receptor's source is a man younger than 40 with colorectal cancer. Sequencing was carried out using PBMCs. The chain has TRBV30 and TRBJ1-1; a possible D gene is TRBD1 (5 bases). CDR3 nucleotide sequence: TGTGCCTGGAGCGGTATCCGGGGGAGGCACACTGAAGCTTTCTTT. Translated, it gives CAWSGIRGRHTEAFF.